Given below is one TCR beta chain in context. Its specificity is not known. V was pared by 4 bases and J by 0 bases, with 2 bases of the junction left unmatched. CDR1 and CDR2 (germline): MNHEY, SMNVEV (reference sequence). The CDR3 contains 15 residues. This sample is drawn from a study of cytomegalovirus exposure and HLA in healthy donors. Study observations and caveats: Among TCR beta chains, those listed as cytomegalovirus-associated numbered around 180. In vitro checks showed that a few CMV-associated chains really do target CMV antigens.

Sequencing used immunoSEQ multiplex PCR; TCRdb keeps in-frame clones, though not all of them. The top ten hold roughly 1% of the sample, which has some 270,000 clones, around 85% seen once. The chain is built from TRBV27 and TRBJ1-5, with TRBD1 matching over 8 bases. The sequence was obtained from a young woman in good health and CMV-seronegative. Specimen: PBMCs. The CDR3 nucleotides are TGTGCCAGCAGTTCAGGGGGCTATAGCAATCAGCCCCAGCATTTT. Amino acid sequence: CASSSGGYSNQPQHF.